These T cell receptor beta chains were read from a single sample in a study of response to subunit inactivated influenza vaccine. TCRdb re-derived calls from the RT-PCR reads in MiXCR, one entry per CDR3 protein. The sample has almost 600,000 distinct CDR3 sequences; 11% to 15% are singletons. Source: PBMCs from blood, taken roughly 12 days after vaccination. The receptors were gathered from a man aged 45 to 65 who received an inactivated influenza vaccine. Each CDR3 is given with its conserved first and last residue. The D gene is left open where the match is weak. Some rows mark clone size as missing; the rest say once, few, many or name a class of expanded clone.

J | D | size | V | CDR3 | DNA
TRBJ1-2 | . | many | TRBV7-2 | CASSLVGGVGYTF | TGTGCCAGCAGCTTAGTTGGGGGAGTGGGCTACACCTTC
TRBJ1-1 | . | few | TRBV7-9 | CASSLAPRDTEAFF | TGTGCCAGCAGCTTAGCACCCAGGGACACTGAAGCTTTCTTT
TRBJ2-1 | . | few | TRBV7-2 | CASSLGLTYNEQFF | TGTGCCAGCAGCTTAGGCCTCACCTACAATGAGCAGTTCTTC
TRBJ2-3 | . | . | TRBV28 | CASSLTPLGIDTQYF | TGTGCCAGCAGTTTAACGCCTTTGGGGATAGATACGCAGTATTTT
TRBJ2-1 | . | . | TRBV5-1 | CASSLRIPGDEQFF | TGCGCCAGCAGCCTCCGGATACCCGGGGATGAGCAGTTCTTC
TRBJ2-1 | TRBD2 | . | TRBV7-9 | CASSLGIAGGPYNEQFF | TGTGCCAGCAGCTTAGGGATAGCGGGAGGCCCCTACAATGAGCAGTTCTTC
TRBJ1-2 | . | . | TRBV12-3/TRBV12-4 | CASSLGGGRYGYTF | TGTGCCAGCAGTTTAGGTGGAGGCCGCTATGGCTACACCTTC
TRBJ1-5 | . | few | TRBV4-3 | CASSQDRQFSNQPQHF | TGCGCCAGCAGCCAAGATAGGCAATTTAGCAATCAGCCCCAGCATTTT
TRBJ1-5 | . | many | TRBV24-1 | CATSVGSNQPQHF | TGTGCCACCAGTGTCGGGAGCAATCAGCCCCAGCATTTT
TRBJ2-1 | . | few | TRBV28 | CAGSPLTGDYNEQFF | TGTGCCGGCAGCCCTCTCACGGGCGACTACAATGAGCAGTTCTTC
TRBJ2-5 | . | few | TRBV13 | CASSTQGGETQYF | TGTGCCAGCAGTACCCAGGGCGGAGAGACCCAGTACTTC
TRBJ2-5 | . | few | TRBV12-3/TRBV12-4 | CASTGYGAQETQYF | TGTGCGAGTACGGGATATGGGGCCCAAGAGACCCAGTACTTC
TRBJ2-3 | TRBD2 | few | TRBV28 | CASSLSTTAAGVSTQYF | TGTGCCAGCAGTTTATCAACGACTGCAGCGGGGGTTAGTACGCAGTATTTT
TRBJ2-7 | TRBD2 | . | TRBV5-1 | CASSEMTGTIYEQYF | TGCGCCAGCAGCGAAATGACCGGGACTATCTACGAGCAGTACTTC
TRBJ2-7 | . | . | TRBV2 | CASSTTGLSHYEQYF | TGTGCCAGCAGTACCACCGGGCTCTCTCACTACGAGCAGTACTTC
TRBJ2-7 | . | . | TRBV20-1 | CRVSGLQGMRYEQYF | TGCAGAGTAAGTGGACTCCAAGGGATGAGGTACGAGCAGTACTTC
TRBJ2-3 | . | . | TRBV7-2 | CASSGGAGGVRTDTQYF | TGTGCCAGCAGCGGCGGAGCAGGCGGGGTACGCACAGATACGCAGTATTTT
TRBJ2-4 | . | . | TRBV20-1 | CSASFPRAPKNIQYF | TGCAGTGCTAGTTTCCCCAGGGCGCCCAAAAACATTCAGTACTTC
TRBJ2-3 | . | few | TRBV10-3 | CAITPGPSQGDTQYF | TGTGCCATCACTCCGGGACCCTCGCAAGGAGATACGCAGTATTTT
TRBJ2-1 | TRBD2 | . | TRBV7-3 | CASSPEGDSGRFGQFF | TGTGCCAGCAGCCCCGAGGGCGATAGCGGGAGATTTGGGCAGTTCTTC
TRBJ2-3 | . | few | TRBV27 | CASSLELDAGGTDTQYF | TGTGCCAGCAGTTTAGAACTAGATGCTGGTGGGACAGATACGCAGTATTTT
TRBJ1-5 | . | . | TRBV12-3/TRBV12-4 | CASSPAGLGPQHF | TGTGCCAGCAGTCCGGCAGGCCTGGGACCCCAGCATTTT
TRBJ2-7 | TRBD1 | . | TRBV5-8 | CASSLTRGHEQYF | TGTGCCAGCAGCCTGACCAGGGGGCACGAGCAGTACTTC
TRBJ2-7 | . | . | TRBV20-1 | CSASHAQGRTYEQYF | TGCAGTGCTTCACACGCCCAGGGACGGACCTACGAGCAGTACTTC
TRBJ1-1 | . | few | TRBV20-1 | CSARSTGAFF | TGCAGTGCTAGATCAACTGGAGCTTTCTTT
TRBJ2-1 | TRBD2 | few | TRBV7-3 | CASSLTRTSNEQFF | TGTGCCAGCAGCTTAACGAGGACTAGCAATGAGCAGTTCTTC
TRBJ2-5 | . | . | TRBV7-2 | CASSPQGRWETQYF | TGTGCCAGCAGCCCACAGGGAAGATGGGAGACCCAGTACTTC
TRBJ2-3 | . | many | TRBV29-1 | CSVGRGLETQYF | TGCAGCGTTGGTAGGGGCTTAGAGACGCAGTATTTT
TRBJ2-7 | TRBD2 | . | TRBV4-2 | CASSQDPSGNYEQYF | TGTGCCAGCAGCCAAGACCCTAGCGGGAATTACGAGCAGTACTTC
TRBJ2-3 | TRBD1 | few | TRBV2 | CASSEIKGQGLDTQYF | TGTGCCAGCAGTGAAATTAAAGGACAGGGCTTGGATACGCAGTATTTT
TRBJ2-7 | . | . | TRBV10-1 | CASSEPGMGSYEQYF | TGCGCCAGCAGTGAGCCAGGCATGGGATCCTACGAGCAGTACTTC
TRBJ2-2 | TRBD2 | . | TRBV6-5 | CASSYSEYLVGGEGGELFF | TGTGCCAGCAGTTACTCGGAGTATCTGGTTGGCGGGGAGGGCGGGGAGCTGTTTTTT
TRBJ2-3 | TRBD2 | . | TRBV9 | CASSVSLAGGQDTQYF | TGTGCCAGCAGCGTAAGTCTAGCGGGAGGCCAAGATACGCAGTATTTT
TRBJ2-1 | TRBD2 | . | TRBV6-5 | CASSYSRLALNEQFF | TGTGCCAGCAGTTATAGCCGACTAGCGCTAAATGAGCAGTTCTTC
TRBJ2-7 | TRBD1 | few | TRBV20-1 | CSARTYRDRVPYEQYF | TGCAGTGCTAGAACATACCGGGACAGGGTCCCCTACGAGCAGTACTTC
TRBJ2-7 | . | medium-sized | TRBV21-1 | CASSKVRDRGNYEQYF | TGTGCCAGCAGCAAAGTACGGGACAGGGGAAACTACGAGCAGTACTTC